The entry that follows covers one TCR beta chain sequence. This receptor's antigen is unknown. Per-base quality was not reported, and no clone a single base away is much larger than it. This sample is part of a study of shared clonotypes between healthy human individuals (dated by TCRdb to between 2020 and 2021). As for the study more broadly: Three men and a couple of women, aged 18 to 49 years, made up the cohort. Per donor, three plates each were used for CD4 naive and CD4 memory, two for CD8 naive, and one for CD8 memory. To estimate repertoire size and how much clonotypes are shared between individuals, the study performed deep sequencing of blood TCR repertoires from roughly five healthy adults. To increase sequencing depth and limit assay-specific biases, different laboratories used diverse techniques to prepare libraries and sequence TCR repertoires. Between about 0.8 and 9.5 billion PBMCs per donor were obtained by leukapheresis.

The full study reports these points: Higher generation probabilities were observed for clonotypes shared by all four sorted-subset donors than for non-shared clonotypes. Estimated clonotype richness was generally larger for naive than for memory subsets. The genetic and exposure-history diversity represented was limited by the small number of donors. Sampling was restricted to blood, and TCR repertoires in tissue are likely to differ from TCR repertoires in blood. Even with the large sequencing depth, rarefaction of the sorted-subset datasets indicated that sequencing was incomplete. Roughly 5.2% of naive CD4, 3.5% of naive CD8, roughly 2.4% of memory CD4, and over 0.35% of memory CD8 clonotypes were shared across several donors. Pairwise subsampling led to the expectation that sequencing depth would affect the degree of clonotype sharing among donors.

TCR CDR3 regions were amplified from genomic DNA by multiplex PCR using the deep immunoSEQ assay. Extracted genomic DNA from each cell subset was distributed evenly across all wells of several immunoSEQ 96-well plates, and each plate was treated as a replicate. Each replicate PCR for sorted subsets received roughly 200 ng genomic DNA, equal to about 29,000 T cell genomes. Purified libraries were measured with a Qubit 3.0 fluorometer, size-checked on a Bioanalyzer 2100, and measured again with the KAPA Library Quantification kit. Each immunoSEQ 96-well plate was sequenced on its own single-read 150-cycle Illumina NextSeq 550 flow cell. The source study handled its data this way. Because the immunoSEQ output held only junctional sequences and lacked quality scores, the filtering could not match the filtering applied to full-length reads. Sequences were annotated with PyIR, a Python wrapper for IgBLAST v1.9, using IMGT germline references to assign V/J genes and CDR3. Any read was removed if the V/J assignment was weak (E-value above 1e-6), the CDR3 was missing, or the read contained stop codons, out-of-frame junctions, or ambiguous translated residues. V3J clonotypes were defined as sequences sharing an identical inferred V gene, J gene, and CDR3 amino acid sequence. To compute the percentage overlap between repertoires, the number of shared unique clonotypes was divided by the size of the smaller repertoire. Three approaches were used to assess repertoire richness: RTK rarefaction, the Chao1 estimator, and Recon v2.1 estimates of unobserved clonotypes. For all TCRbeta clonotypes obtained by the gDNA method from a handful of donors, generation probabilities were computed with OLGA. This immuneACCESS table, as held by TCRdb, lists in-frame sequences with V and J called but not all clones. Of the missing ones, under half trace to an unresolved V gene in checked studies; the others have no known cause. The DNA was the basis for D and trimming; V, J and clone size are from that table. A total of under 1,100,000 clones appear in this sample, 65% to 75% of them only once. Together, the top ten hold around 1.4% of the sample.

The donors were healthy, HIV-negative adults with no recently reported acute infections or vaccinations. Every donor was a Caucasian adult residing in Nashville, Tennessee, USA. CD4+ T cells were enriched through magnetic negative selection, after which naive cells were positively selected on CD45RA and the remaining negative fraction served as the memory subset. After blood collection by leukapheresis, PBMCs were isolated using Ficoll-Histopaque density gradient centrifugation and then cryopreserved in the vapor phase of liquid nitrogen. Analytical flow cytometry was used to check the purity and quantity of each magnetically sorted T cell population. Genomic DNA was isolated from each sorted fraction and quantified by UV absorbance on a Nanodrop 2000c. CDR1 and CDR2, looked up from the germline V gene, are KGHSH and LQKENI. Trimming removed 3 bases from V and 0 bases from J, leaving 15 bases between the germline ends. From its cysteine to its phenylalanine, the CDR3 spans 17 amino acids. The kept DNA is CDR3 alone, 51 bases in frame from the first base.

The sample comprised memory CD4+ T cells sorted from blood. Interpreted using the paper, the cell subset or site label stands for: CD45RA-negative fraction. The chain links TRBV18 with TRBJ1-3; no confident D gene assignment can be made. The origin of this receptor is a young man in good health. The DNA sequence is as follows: TGTGCCAGCTCACCGATCGAAGTCAGAGGCTCTGGAAACACCATATATTTT. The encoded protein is CASSPIEVRGSGNTIYF.